These 14 T cell receptor beta chains were all obtained from the same sample, sequenced in a study of T cells after yellow fever vaccination. Each CDR3 protein is one row after TCRdb ran MiXCR on the 5' RACE reads. This table holds some 350,000 distinct CDR3 sequences, about 9.5% found once. Source: PBMCs, taken on the day of the first yellow fever vaccination. Receptors originate from a man aged 18 to 29 who received the YFV17D yellow fever vaccine.

The chain has TRBV18 and TRBJ1-2; D perhaps matches TRBD1 (5 bases). Germline CDR1 reads KGHSH; CDR2 reads LQKENI. The CDR3 has 14 amino acids. Trimming cost V 2 bases and J 4 bases, with 11 bases left between them. The CDR3 coding sequence is TGTGCCAGCTCACCAGGGGCCCTAACCTATGGCTACACCTTC. Its translation: CASSPGALTYGYTF.

This clonotype was seen a few times. The rearrangement joins TRBV5-5 to TRBJ2-7, with D possibly matching TRBD2 (5 bases). V lost 7 bases to trimming and J lost 1 base, with 12 bases between them. Germline V gene lookup returns CDR1 SGHKS and CDR2 YYEKEE (reference sequence). The CDR3 length is 13 residues. CDR3 DNA: TGTGCCAGCCAGAGGGAAGTTTCCTACGAGCAGTACTTC. The encoded protein is CASQREVSYEQYF.

This clonotype was recorded a few times. The chain is built from TRBV7-2 and TRBJ2-7; D perhaps matches TRBD2 (6 bases). The V gene lost 0 bases and the J gene lost 4 bases, with 16 bases spanning the gap. The CDR3 sequence is 16 residues long. In germline, CDR1 is SGHTA, CDR2 FQGNSA. CDR3 sequence: CASSLAMGLAYYEQYF. The CDR3 nucleotides are TGTGCCAGCAGCTTAGCGATGGGACTGGCCTATTACGAGCAGTACTTC.

This clonotype turned up a few times. The CDR3 bases are TGCGCCAGCAGCACGGAGGGCCGGAGGGCCGGGGAGCTGTTTTTT. This translates into CASSTEGRRAGELFF. This rearrangement joins TRBV5-1 to TRBJ2-2; D possibly corresponds to TRBD2 (6 bases). The CDR3 extends over 15 amino acids. Germline values: CDR1 SGHRS, CDR2 YFSETQ. The V gene lost 4 bases and the J gene lost 6 bases, with 16 bases spanning the gap.

The table lists this clonotype with a few counts. The V gene is TRBV10-3, the J gene TRBJ2-2, with 9 bases identical to TRBD1. Looked up from germline, CDR1 is ENHRY and CDR2 is SYGVKD. V lost 8 bases, J lost 1 base, and 5 bases stayed unmatched. The CDR3 contains 15 residues. CDR3 sequence reads: CAIQDRGGNTGELFF. CDR3 nucleotides: TGTGCCATCCAGGACAGGGGAGGGAACACCGGGGAGCTGTTTTTT.

The sample holds a few counts of this clonotype. CDR3 coding DNA: TGCAGTGCTAGCCCGACCGCTTTCGACCCCTACGAGCAGTACGTC. This gives the protein CSASPTAFDPYEQYV. This chain connects TRBV20-1 to TRBJ2-7; the D is unclear. The germline V and J ends were trimmed by 3 bases and 2 bases, with 17 bases remaining between them. From germline, CDR1 is DFQATT and CDR2 SNEGSKA (reference sequence). The CDR3 spans 15 residues.

The V and J genes are TRBV10-3 and TRBJ1-2; maybe TRBD1 (5 bases). The germline V and J ends were trimmed by 6 bases and 4 bases, with 12 bases remaining between them. The CDR3 contains 13 residues. CDR1 is ENHRY, CDR2 SYGVKD, per germline. The DNA for the CDR3 is TGTGCCATCAGAGAACAGGTTATCTATGGCTACACCTTC. This sequence encodes CAIREQVIYGYTF.

This clonotype appeared many times. The CDR3 DNA reads as TGCGCCAGCAGCCAATATTCGCGGGGAGCAGAGACCCAGTACTTC. Its protein is CASSQYSRGAETQYF. The chain recombines TRBV4-1 with TRBJ2-5; a possible D gene is TRBD2 (6 bases). Deletions cut 2 bases from V and 4 bases from J, with 14 bases between. The length of the CDR3 is 15 residues. Germline V CDR1 and CDR2: MGHRA, YSYEKL.

The table lists this clonotype with a few counts. The genes are TRBV12-3 or TRBV12-4 and TRBJ2-5; 11 positions match TRBD2. Trimming removed 5 bases from V and 2 bases from J; junction bases left unmatched: 7. The CDR3 covers 16 residues. The CDR3 reads CASSQPSGGLQETQYF. CDR3 DNA: TGTGCCAGCAGTCAACCTAGCGGGGGGCTTCAAGAGACCCAGTACTTC.

This clonotype was counted between two and nine times. The chain joins TRBV5-1 to TRBJ2-2; no firm D call. Trimming took 4 bases from V and 5 from J, leaving 15 bases between them. In germline, CDR1 is SGHRS, CDR2 YFSETQ. The CDR3 totals 15 residues. The CDR3 DNA is TGCGCCAGCAGCCGCGTCTCCCTATGGACCGGGGAGCTGTTTTTT. Residues: CASSRVSLWTGELFF.

This chain uses TRBV7-9 with TRBJ2-5; D tentatively fits TRBD1 or TRBD2 (5 bases each). V was pared by 1 base and J by 3 bases, with 15 bases between. The CDR3 runs 16 residues. The germline V gene has CDR1 SEHNR and CDR2 FQNEAQ (reference sequence). In nucleotides, the CDR3 is TGTGCCAGCAGCTTAGGAGTTGGGGGTGGTGAAGAGACCCAGTACTTC. It codes for CASSLGVGGGEETQYF.

This clonotype was counted ten times or more. This sequence joins TRBV11-2 and TRBJ2-5; weak D call: TRBD1 (6 bases). V dropped 8 bases and J dropped 5 bases, with 15 bases sitting between them. Looked up from germline, CDR1 is SGHAT and CDR2 is FQNNGV. The length of the CDR3 is 13 residues. The CDR3 loop reads CASSKGDRETQYF. CDR3 DNA: TGTGCCAGCTCTAAGGGGGATAGGGAGACCCAGTACTTC. Drawing the rest from reference TRBV11-2 and TRBJ2-5, the complete variable domain is EAGVAQSPRYKIIEKRQSVAFWCNPISGHATLYWYQQILGQGPKLLIQFQNNGVVDDSQLPKDRFSAERLKGVDSTLKIQPAKLEDSAVYLCASSKGDRETQYFGPGTRLLVL.

The rearrangement joins TRBV6-5 to TRBJ2-2, with D tentatively TRBD1 (5 bases). Germline V gene data show CDR1 as MNHEY and CDR2 as SVGAGI. This CDR3 region has 16 residues. The ends were cut back, 0 bases at V and 6 bases at J, with 14 bases in the middle. The CDR3 sequence is CASSYSANSRAGELFF. DNA for the CDR3: TGTGCCAGCAGTTACTCGGCCAACAGCAGGGCCGGGGAGCTGTTTTTT.

The V call is TRBV19, the J call TRBJ2-3, with unresolved D. Germline values: CDR1 LNHDA, CDR2 SQIVND (reference sequence). V lost 9 bases and J lost 0, with 4 bases in between. This CDR3 has 11 residues. In DNA form, the CDR3 reads TGTGCCAGGACTAGCACAGATACGCAGTATTTT. Its translation is CARTSTDTQYF.